The 18 T cell receptor beta chains given below trace back to one sample, sequenced in a study of cytomegalovirus exposure and HLA in healthy donors. A multiplex PCR was run with 60 Vbeta primers and 13 Jbeta primers. The assay was immunoSEQ multiplex PCR, and TCRdb's table has in-frame clones only and misses some. This sample carries 150,000 to 200,000 clones, roughly four fifths of them seen once, and the ten largest clones take 0.9% to 1.1%. The sequenced sample consisted of PBMCs. The receptors here all came from a woman aged 40 to 50 in good health and CMV-seronegative.

V usage is TRBV12-5 and J usage is TRBJ1-1; D gene uncertain. CDR3 length: 12 residues. The V end lost 7 bases, the J end lost 0 bases, and 6 bases lay between the germline ends. The germline V gene encodes CDR1 LGHNT and CDR2 FRNRAP. DNA for the CDR3: TGTGCTAGTGCAGTCTTGAACACTGAAGCTTTCTTT. Translation gives CASAVLNTEAFF.

This chain connects TRBV6-1 to TRBJ2-7; 9 nucleotides line up with TRBD2. The germline gives CDR1 MNHNS, CDR2 SASEGT. V lost 8 bases to trimming and J lost 4 bases; unmatched junction nucleotides: 12. The CDR3 runs to 15 residues. CDR3 nucleotide sequence: TGTGCCAGCCGCCCATTTCTAGCGGGAACTTACGAGCAGTACTTC. Amino acid sequence: CASRPFLAGTYEQYF.

The sample holds one count of this clone. This chain's CDR3 is CASSYGATNYGYTF. CDR3 DNA: TGTGCCAGCAGTTACGGGGCTACGAACTATGGCTACACCTTC. J is TRBJ1-2 and V is TRBV6-6; weak D call: TRBD1 (5 bases). Germline V gene data show CDR1 as MNHNY and CDR2 as SVGAGI (reference sequence). Trimming took off 2 bases at V and 2 bases at J, with 9 bases between the two ends. There are 14 residues in the CDR3.

This sequence joins TRBV7-2 and TRBJ2-3, with TRBD2 identical over 7 bases. Germline V gene sequence: CDR1 SGHTA, CDR2 FQGNSA. The CDR3 contains 18 residues. V was pared by 0 bases and J by 5 bases, with 14 bases of the junction left unmatched. The CDR3: CASSLALPSGYKGDTQYF. CDR3 coding DNA: TGTGCCAGCAGCTTAGCGCTGCCTAGCGGATATAAGGGAGATACGCAGTATTTT. Filled out from reference TRBV7-2 and TRBJ2-3, the complete variable domain reads GAGVSQSPSNKVTEKGKDVELRCDPISGHTALYWYRQSLGQGLEFLIYFQGNSAPDKSGLPSDRFSAERTGGSVSTLTIQRTQQEDSAVYLCASSLALPSGYKGDTQYFGPGTRLTVL.

This chain uses TRBV27 with TRBJ2-1; the match to TRBD2 covers 11 bases. Germline CDR1 is MNHEY and CDR2 is SMNVEV (reference sequence). The CDR3 is made up of 15 amino acids. V lost 6 bases, J lost 6 bases, and 7 bases stayed unmatched. CDR3 loop: CASRLVAGGTNEQFF. The CDR3 DNA follows: TGTGCCAGCAGGCTCGTAGCGGGAGGGACCAATGAGCAGTTCTTC.

This clone was counted a single time. The V gene is TRBV28, the J gene TRBJ1-1; 8 bases agree with TRBD1. This CDR3 contains 14 residues. CDR1 MDHEN and CDR2 SYDVKM come from the germline V gene. V lost 10 bases and J lost 2; bases outside the gene matches: 9. CDR3 sequence: CATTGTGTNTEAFF. CDR3 in DNA: TGTGCCACCACCGGGACAGGAACTAACACTGAAGCTTTCTTT.

This clone was seen a handful of times. The chain combines TRBV5-4 with TRBJ2-5; D is perhaps TRBD1 (7 bases). Trimming left V 5 bases short and J 5 bases short, with 25 bases between. The CDR3 runs 17 residues. Germline V gene lookup returns CDR1 SGHNT and CDR2 YYREEE (reference sequence). The CDR3 loop is CASSVGRDRGGWETQYF. CDR3 DNA sequence: TGTGCCAGCAGTGTTGGACGGGACAGAGGGGGGTGGGAGACCCAGTACTTC. Variable domain in full (rest from reference TRBV5-4 and TRBJ2-5): ETGVTQSPTHLIKTRGQQVTLRCSSQSGHNTVSWYQQALGQGPQFIFQYYREEENGRGNFPPRFSGLQFPNYSSELNVNALELDDSALYLCASSVGRDRGGWETQYFGPGTRLLVL.

This chain links TRBV28 with TRBJ2-1; 8 nucleotides align to TRBD1. Germline V lookup: CDR1 MDHEN, CDR2 SYDVKM. The CDR3 consists of 14 residues. J gave up 5 bases and V 2 bases, and 2 bases lay outside the gene matches. CDR3 loop: CASSLGQGNNEQFF. CDR3 in DNA: TGTGCCAGCAGTTTAGGACAGGGAAACAATGAGCAGTTCTTC.

With respect to this clone: A junction boundary mismatches the germline segment, possibly from a read error. The CDR3 loop reads CASSQGLSAVNEQFF. The CDR3, as DNA: TGTGCTAGCAGCCAAGGGCTATCAGCGGTCAATGAGCAGTTCTTC. J is TRBJ2-1 and V is TRBV7-7, with D possibly being TRBD2 (5 bases). The length of the CDR3 is 15 residues. Germline V gives CDR1 SSHAT, CDR2 FNYEAQ (reference sequence).

A few counts support this clone. The rearrangement joins TRBV6-6 to TRBJ1-3; D unresolved. The CDR3 length is 15 residues. Germline CDR1 is MNHNY and CDR2 is SVGAGI (reference sequence). The ends were cut back, 7 bases at V and 0 bases at J, with 13 bases in the middle. This CDR3 reads CASTSQKSSGNTIYF. The CDR3 nucleotides are TGTGCCAGCACAAGTCAGAAATCCTCTGGAAACACCATATATTTT.

The chain couples TRBV4-2 to TRBJ2-1; 7 bases are a match to TRBD2. Germline V gene lookup returns CDR1 LGHNA and CDR2 YNFKEQ. Trimming cost V 1 base and J 5 bases; bases outside gene matches: 11. The CDR3 contains 17 residues. CDR3 sequence reads: CASSQGGGLPGNNEQFF. The DNA for the CDR3 is TGTGCCAGCAGCCAAGGCGGGGGACTGCCCGGTAACAATGAGCAGTTCTTC.

In its sample, this clone was seen a few times. This chain links TRBV6-1 with TRBJ2-3, with D possibly TRBD1 on 6 matching bases. The germline V gene has CDR1 MNHNS and CDR2 SASEGT. The ends were cut back, 5 bases at V and 0 bases at J, with 12 bases in the middle. The CDR3 sequence is 15 residues long. The CDR3 loop is CASSTGTLSTDTQYF. The CDR3 nucleotides are TGTGCCAGCAGTACAGGGACCCTTAGCACAGATACGCAGTATTTT.

This sequence joins TRBV7-9 and TRBJ2-2, with 13 positions matching TRBD2. The V gene's germline CDR1 is SEHNR and CDR2 FQNEAQ (reference sequence). V lost 5 bases to trimming and J lost 3 bases; unmatched junction nucleotides: 0. The CDR3 consists of 15 residues. CDR3 in amino acids: CASSGTSGDTGELFF. CDR3 coding DNA: TGTGCCAGCAGCGGGACTAGCGGGGACACCGGGGAGCTGTTTTTT.

This clone was recorded only once. The chain joins TRBV19 to TRBJ2-1, with a weak D call TRBD1 (5 bases). This CDR3 is built from 11 residues. Germline CDR1 is LNHDA and CDR2 is SQIVND (reference sequence). V was cut by 3 bases and J by 9 bases, with 6 bases left in between. This CDR3 reads CASSIQGEQFF. The CDR3 DNA sequence: TGTGCCAGTAGTATTCAGGGTGAGCAGTTCTTC.

The chain joins TRBV5-1 to TRBJ1-2; D call uncertain. Per the germline V gene, CDR1 is SGHRS and CDR2 is YFSETQ. The CDR3 sequence is 12 residues long. V dropped 0 bases and J dropped 8 bases, with 8 bases sitting between them. The CDR3 spells CASSLEARGYTF. As DNA, the CDR3 is TGCGCCAGCAGCTTGGAAGCGAGGGGCTACACCTTC.

The chain carries TRBV7-8 and TRBJ2-1; D uncertain. Trimming shortened V by 3 bases and J by 0 bases, and 15 bases separated the two germline ends. Germline lookup yields CDR1 SGHVS and CDR2 FQNEAQ. The CDR3 runs to 17 residues. For the CDR3, the DNA is TGTGCCAGCAGCTTCCTAAAAGCGTCTGACTCCTACAATGAGCAGTTCTTC. It specifies CASSFLKASDSYNEQFF. The full variable domain, in which reference TRBV7-8 and TRBJ2-1 provide the parts outside the CDR3, is GAGVSQSPRYKVAKRGQDVALRCDPISGHVSLFWYQQALGQGPEFLTYFQNEAQLDKSGLPSDRFFAERPEGSVSTLKIQRTQQEDSAVYLCASSFLKASDSYNEQFFGPGTRLTVL.

V and J are TRBV6-5 and TRBJ2-3, with TRBD2 matching over 8 bases. Germline loops: CDR1 MNHEY, CDR2 SVGAGI. This CDR3 comprises 14 residues. The V gene end was trimmed by 6 bases and the J gene end by 2 bases; junction bases not matched to a gene: 4. The CDR3 DNA is TGTGCCAGCAGGAGAGCGGGAGCCACAGATACGCAGTATTTT. Translating it yields CASRRAGATDTQYF.

This CDR3 reads CASKQAVTGELFF. The CDR3 DNA reads TGTGCCAGCAAGCAAGCGGTCACCGGGGAGCTGTTTTTT. This rearrangement joins TRBV2 to TRBJ2-2; perhaps TRBD2 as D (5 bases). Germline CDR1 and CDR2: SNHLY and FYNNEI. V was clipped by 7 bases and J by 4 bases, with 10 bases between them. This CDR3 has 13 amino acids.